This is a list of T cell receptor beta chains from one sample in a study of blood T cell repertoires in COVID-19. Clones were read by immunoSEQ multiplex PCR, and TCRdb kept only the in-frame ones, dropping some. The sample lists over 300,000 clones, around nine tenths occurring once. Sequencing was done on a sample of PBMCs or T cells enriched from blood (not recorded which). The receptors here all came from a woman aged 25 to 39 who had recovered from COVID-19. CDR3s include the opening cysteine and the closing phenylalanine or tryptophan. Each record gives: J gene, D gene, V gene, clone size, CDR3 protein, CDR3 DNA. A D gene is named only where the DNA matches it firmly. Size is omitted from some rows. Given values are once, few, many or a class for expanded clones.

J: TRBJ1-4; D: .; V: TRBV6-6; size: .; CDR3: CASSLSQGINEKLFF; DNA: TGTGCCAGCAGTCTATCTCAGGGGATTAATGAAAAACTGTTTTTT
J: TRBJ1-4; D: TRBD1; V: TRBV9; size: .; CDR3: CASKTGVSTNEKLFF; DNA: TGTGCCAGCAAGACAGGGGTATCTACTAATGAAAAACTGTTTTTT
J: TRBJ1-2; D: TRBD1; V: TRBV29-1; size: .; CDR3: CSVEERQGADPRDYGYTF; DNA: TGCAGCGTTGAAGAGAGACAGGGGGCCGACCCGCGGGACTATGGCTACACCTTC
J: TRBJ2-1; D: TRBD2; V: TRBV7-2; size: .; CDR3: CASSRPGGRGLAYNEQFF; DNA: TGTGCCAGCAGCCGCCCGGGGGGGCGGGGGCTTGCCTACAATGAGCAGTTCTTC
J: TRBJ2-1; D: TRBD2; V: TRBV30; size: .; CDR3: CAWAVWGLAGGRPHYNEQFF; DNA: TGTGCCTGGGCCGTCTGGGGACTAGCGGGGGGCCGCCCCCATTACAATGAGCAGTTCTTC
J: TRBJ1-1; D: .; V: TRBV6-5; size: .; CDR3: CASSYSPLTLDEAFF; DNA: TGTGCCAGCAGTTATTCGCCGCTCACCCTAGATGAAGCTTTCTTT
J: TRBJ2-5; D: .; V: TRBV30; size: .; CDR3: CAWSATGKETQYF; DNA: TGTGCCTGGAGTGCAACAGGCAAAGAGACCCAGTACTTC
J: TRBJ1-2; D: .; V: TRBV5-4; size: .; CDR3: CASSLEVDRPNGYTF; DNA: TGTGCCAGCAGCTTGGAGGTGGACAGACCTAATGGCTACACCTTC
J: TRBJ1-3; D: TRBD1; V: TRBV5-1; size: .; CDR3: CASSLGQGRNTIYF; DNA: TGCGCCAGCAGCCTTGGACAGGGGAGAAACACCATATATTTT
J: TRBJ2-3; D: TRBD2; V: TRBV5-1; size: .; CDR3: CASSFQTSGGTKVSTDTQYF; DNA: TGCGCCAGCAGCTTCCAAACTAGCGGGGGGACAAAGGTTAGCACAGATACGCAGTATTTT
J: TRBJ1-2; D: .; V: TRBV30; size: few; CDR3: CAWSVGSRVGYGYTF; DNA: TGTGCCTGGAGTGTGGGAAGCAGGGTGGGCTATGGCTACACCTTC
J: TRBJ2-3; D: TRBD2; V: TRBV18; size: .; CDR3: CASSTGLARADTQYF; DNA: TGTGCCAGCTCAACGGGACTAGCGAGAGCAGATACGCAGTATTTT
J: TRBJ2-7; D: .; V: TRBV6-5; size: few; CDR3: CASSYSRTVSYEQYF; DNA: TGTGCCAGCAGTTACTCGCGGACAGTCTCCTACGAGCAGTACTTC
J: TRBJ1-5; D: .; V: TRBV2; size: .; CDR3: CASTLGSQPQHF; DNA: TGTGCCAGCACCCTGGGGAGCCAGCCCCAGCATTTT
J: TRBJ1-2; D: .; V: TRBV5-8; size: .; CDR3: CASSLALTPGGYTF; DNA: TGTGCCAGCAGCTTGGCTCTCACCCCCGGGGGCTACACCTTC
J: TRBJ1-5; D: TRBD1; V: TRBV15; size: .; CDR3: CATGGDRDYQPQHF; DNA: TGTGCCACCGGGGGGGACAGGGATTATCAGCCCCAGCATTTT